This T cell receptor (beta chain) appears in the sequencing data of a study of Graves' ophthalmopathy and Graves' hyperthyroidism. Ten or more counts support this clonotype. The junction differs from germline at one of its ends, possibly a read error. RNA transcripts served as template for amplifying TCR beta CDR3 sequences. The first round was an RT-PCR with HTBI primers, and the second round was a multiplex PCR. MiXCR, run by TCRdb on the multiplex PCR reads, gives a single entry per CDR3 protein. The data show approximately 150,000 distinct CDR3 sequences, with under 45% seen just once and around 9.3% held by the top ten. The CDR3 has 15 amino acids. CDR1 is KGHSH, CDR2 LQKENI, per germline. PBMCs originated in approximately 9.2 ml of fresh peripheral blood.

The clonotype was recovered from a man aged 30 to 39 with Graves' ophthalmopathy. Sequencing input: peripheral blood. The chain combines TRBV18 with TRBJ2-4; either TRBD1 or TRBD2 may supply D (5 bases each). The CDR3 is CASSRFGAEKNIQYF. The CDR3 nucleotides are TGCGCCAGCTCACGGTTCGGGGCAGAAAAAAACATTCAGTACTTC.